Sequencing of this T cell receptor beta chain was carried out in a study of post-analysis software for immune sequencing data. Unique molecular identifiers had been added to the TCR beta cDNA libraries. TCRdb analysed the PCR reads with MiXCR anew, one entry per CDR3 protein. This table holds 150,000 to 200,000 distinct CDR3 sequences, about 29% found once. The V gene's germline CDR1 is SGHVS and CDR2 FQNEAQ. Deletions cut 5 bases from V and 1 base from J, with 13 bases between. This CDR3 spans 15 amino acids. Study-wide points: Controls had significantly higher normalized Chao1 diversity than multiple sclerosis patients. TRBV5-6, TRBV5-1 and TRBV20-1 were among five TRBV segments more frequent in patients than controls. Analysis by F measure revealed that same-batch samples clustered strongly together.

A note on this clonotype: The antigen is undetermined. This may arise from a read error, as a much more abundant clone is one base away.

The TCR sequence derives from a girl aged 10 to 17 with multiple sclerosis. This sequence joins TRBV7-8 and TRBJ2-3; possible D gene TRBD2, 5 bases. Source material: blood. The CDR3 protein is CASSRPGFRTDTQYF. Here the CDR3 DNA reads TGTGCCAGCAGCCGACCGGGATTCCGCACAGATACGCAGTATTTT.